This TCR beta chain was captured in a study of blood T cells in healthy people across ages. On the study more broadly: The template switching approach captured approximately one barcoded beta molecule for every two T cells.

Then a second PCR, running roughly 7 to 11 cycles, was carried out with a sample-barcoded 5' primer and a J-beta primer mix. A tag from a template-switch adaptor with 12 random nucleotides marked each cDNA molecule. Each CDR3 protein gets one entry after TCRdb re-called the 5' RACE reads with MiXCR. In the table there are 780,000 or so distinct CDR3 sequences, 45% to 70% of which are singletons. Isolated per sample were at least 7 million PBMCs. Trimming removed 9 bases from V and 6 bases from J; junction bases left unmatched: 26. This CDR3 is 19 amino acids long. The germline V gene encodes CDR1 MNHNS and CDR2 SASEGT. General study results and limits: It was not known whether donors were CMV positive (a possible confounder of expanded clonotype changes).

In regard to this clonotype: Its antigen is not identified.

The chain has TRBV6-1 and TRBJ1-2; TRBD1 aligns across 9 bases. Source material: blood. The clonotype comes from a man aged 35 to 55 in good health. CDR3 nucleotide sequence: TGTGCCAGTAGGTCAATGGCCGCTGCCTCACAGGGGGCGATAAATGGCTACACCTTC. Its protein product is CASRSMAAASQGAINGYTF.